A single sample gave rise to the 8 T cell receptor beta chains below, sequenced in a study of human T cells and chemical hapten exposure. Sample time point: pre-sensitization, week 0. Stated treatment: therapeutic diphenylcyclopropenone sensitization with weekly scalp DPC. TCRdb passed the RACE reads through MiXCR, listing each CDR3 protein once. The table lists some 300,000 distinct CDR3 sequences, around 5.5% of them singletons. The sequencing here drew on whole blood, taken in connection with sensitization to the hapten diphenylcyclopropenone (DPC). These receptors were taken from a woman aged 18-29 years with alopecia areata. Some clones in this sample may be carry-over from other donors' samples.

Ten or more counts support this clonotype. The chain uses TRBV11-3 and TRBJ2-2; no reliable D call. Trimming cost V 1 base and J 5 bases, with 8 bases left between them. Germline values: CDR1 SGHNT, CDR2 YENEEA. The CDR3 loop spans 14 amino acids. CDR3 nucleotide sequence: TGTGCCAGCAGCTTAGGAAGTGTGACCGGGGAGCTGTTTTTT. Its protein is CASSLGSVTGELFF.

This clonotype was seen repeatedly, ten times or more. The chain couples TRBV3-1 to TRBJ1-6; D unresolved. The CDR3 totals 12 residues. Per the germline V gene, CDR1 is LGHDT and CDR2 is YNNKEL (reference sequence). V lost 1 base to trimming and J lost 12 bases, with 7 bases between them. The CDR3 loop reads CASSQGRLPLHF. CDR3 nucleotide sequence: TGTGCCAGCAGCCAAGGACGTTTACCCCTCCACTTT.

The CDR3 spells CASSPRDRMLQSTDTQYF. The CDR3 DNA reads TGCGCCAGCAGCCCCCGGGACAGGATGCTCCAAAGCACAGATACGCAGTATTTT. The J gene is TRBJ2-3, the V gene TRBV5-1; 8 positions match TRBD1. The CDR3 is made up of 18 amino acids. J gave up 0 bases and V 4 bases, and 13 bases lay outside the gene matches. The germline CDR1 and CDR2 sequences are SGHRS and YFSETQ. The full variable domain, its missing parts supplied by reference TRBV5-1 and TRBJ2-3, is KAGVTQTPRYLIKTRGQQVTLSCSPISGHRSVSWYQQTPGQGLQFLFEYFSETQRNKGNFPGRFSGRQFSNSRSEMNVSTLELGDSALYLCASSPRDRMLQSTDTQYFGPGTRLTVL.

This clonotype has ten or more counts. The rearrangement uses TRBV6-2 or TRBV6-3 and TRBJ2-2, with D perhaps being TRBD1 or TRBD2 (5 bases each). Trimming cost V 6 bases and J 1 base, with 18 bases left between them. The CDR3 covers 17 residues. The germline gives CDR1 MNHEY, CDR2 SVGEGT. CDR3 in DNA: TGTGCCAGCAGGCAAGGGTCCGGGACGGTGAACACCGGGGAGCTGTTTTTT. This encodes CASRQGSGTVNTGELFF.

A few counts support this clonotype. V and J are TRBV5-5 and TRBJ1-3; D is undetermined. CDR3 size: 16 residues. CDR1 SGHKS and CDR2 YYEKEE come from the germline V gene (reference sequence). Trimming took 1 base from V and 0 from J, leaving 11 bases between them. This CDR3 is CASSLPDSSSGNTIYF. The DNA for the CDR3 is TGTGCCAGCAGCTTGCCGGACTCGAGCTCTGGAAACACCATATATTTT.

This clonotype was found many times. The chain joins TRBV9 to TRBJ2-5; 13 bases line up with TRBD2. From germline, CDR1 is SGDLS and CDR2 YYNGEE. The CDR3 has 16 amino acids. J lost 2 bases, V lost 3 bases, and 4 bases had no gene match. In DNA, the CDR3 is TGTGCCAGCAGCGCTCAACTAGCGGGGGGGCAAGAGACCCAGTACTTC. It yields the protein CASSAQLAGGQETQYF.

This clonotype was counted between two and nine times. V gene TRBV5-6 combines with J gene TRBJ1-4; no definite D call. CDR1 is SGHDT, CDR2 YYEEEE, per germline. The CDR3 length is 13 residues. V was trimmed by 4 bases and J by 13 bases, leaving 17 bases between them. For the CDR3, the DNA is TGTGCCAGCAGCCCCGGTAGGACGGCTGGACTGTTTTTT. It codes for CASSPGRTAGLFF. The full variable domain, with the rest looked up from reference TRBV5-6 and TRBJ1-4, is DAGVTQSPTHLIKTRGQQVTLRCSPKSGHDTVSWYQQALGQGPQFIFQYYEEEERQRGNFPDRFSGHQFPNYSSELNVNALLLGDSALYLCASSPGRTAGLFFGSGTQLSVL.

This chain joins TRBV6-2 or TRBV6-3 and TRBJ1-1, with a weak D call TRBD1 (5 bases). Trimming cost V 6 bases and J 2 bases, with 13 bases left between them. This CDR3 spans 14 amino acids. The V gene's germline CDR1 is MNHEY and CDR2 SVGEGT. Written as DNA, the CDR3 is TGTGCCAGCAGCCCGACAGAGACTAACACTGAAGCTTTCTTT. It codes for CASSPTETNTEAFF.